This T cell receptor beta chain stems from a study of shared clonotypes between healthy human individuals. Germline loops: CDR1 SGDLS, CDR2 YYNGEE. The germline V and J ends were trimmed by 6 bases and 0 bases, with 18 bases remaining between them. The CDR3 has 16 amino acids. Profiling relied on immunoSEQ multiplex PCR, and the TCRdb table lists in-frame clones only, not all of them. Of about a million clones in the sample, 60% to 80% were seen once. This clone was observed a handful of times. V is TRBV9 and J is TRBJ1-1; D is perhaps TRBD1 (5 bases). Sequenced input: memory CD4+ T cells from PBMCs. Subset described: CD45RA-negative fraction. This receptor was obtained from a man aged 18 to 29 in good health. Some clones in this sample may be carry-over from other donors' samples. CDR3: CASNTGTGYMNTEAFF. CDR3 sequence (DNA): TGTGCCAGCAATACCGGGACGGGTTATATGAACACTGAAGCTTTCTTT.